The clone carrying this TCR beta chain was picked up many times. This specimen comes from a study of early T cells in non-severe SARS-CoV-2 infection. TCRdb redid the calling of the 5' RACE reads with MiXCR, one entry per CDR3 protein. The data contain more than 50,000 distinct CDR3 sequences, less than 9.5% of them singletons. The CDR3 consists of 14 residues. Per the germline V gene, CDR1 is MRHNA and CDR2 is SNTAGT. Trimming left V 4 bases short and J 5 bases short, with 12 bases between. Sequencing was performed on whole blood. The sequence came from an adult who was a healthcare worker with PCR-confirmed SARS-CoV-2 infection or an uninfected control (not recorded which). This chain joins TRBV6-4 and TRBJ2-1, with D hard to call. CDR3: CASSGRAWDNEQFF. CDR3 nucleotide sequence: TGTGCCAGCAGTGGAAGGGCCTGGGACAATGAGCAGTTCTTC.